The 32 T cell receptor beta chains below were found in one sample sequenced in a study of cytomegalovirus exposure and HLA in healthy donors. The PCR used 60 Vbeta and 13 Jbeta primers. Libraries were prepared by immunoSEQ multiplex PCR; TCRdb keeps only in-frame clonotypes and omits some of them. The sample lists around 78,000 clones, about 60% occurring once. The sequenced sample consisted of PBMCs. These receptors all come from a man aged 30 to 39 in good health and CMV-seropositive.

This clone occurred once. The rearrangement uses TRBV30 and TRBJ2-5; possibly TRBD1 for D (6 bases). This CDR3 has 18 residues. V was pared by 3 bases and J by 4 bases, with 27 bases between. Germline V gives CDR1 GTSNPN, CDR2 SVGIG (reference sequence). Here the CDR3 reads CAWSPNKPRQAHLETQYF. CDR3 sequence (DNA): TGTGCCTGGAGCCCAAACAAGCCTCGACAGGCCCATTTAGAGACCCAGTACTTC.

J is TRBJ1-4 and V is TRBV2; D is possibly TRBD1 (5 bases). Per germline, CDR1 SNHLY and CDR2 FYNNEI. V lost 2 bases, J lost 8 bases, and 18 bases lay in between. This CDR3 is 16 amino acids long. The chain's CDR3 is CASSEMRGTPAEKLFF. In nucleotides, the CDR3 is TGTGCCAGCAGTGAAATGCGGGGGACTCCGGCGGAAAAACTGTTTTTT.

The rearrangement uses TRBV4-2 and TRBJ2-3, with a weak D call TRBD2 (6 bases). CDR3 length equals 17 residues. CDR1 LGHNA and CDR2 YNFKEQ come from the germline V gene. V lost 8 bases, J lost 1 base, and 22 bases lay in between. CDR3: CASGPRTGGGGTDTQYF. CDR3 bases: TGTGCCAGCGGCCCTAGGACCGGAGGCGGGGGCACAGATACGCAGTATTTT.

The rearrangement uses TRBV6-1 and TRBJ1-1, with TRBD1 as a possible D gene (6 bases). The CDR3 contains 14 residues. The germline gives CDR1 MNHNS, CDR2 SASEGT. Trimming left V 3 bases short and J 0 bases short, with 8 bases between. The CDR3 nucleotides read TGTGCCAGCAGTGAGCGACAGGTGAACACTGAAGCTTTCTTT. This translates into CASSERQVNTEAFF.

V and J are TRBV10-3 and TRBJ2-1, with D perhaps TRBD1 (8 bases). The length of the CDR3 is 16 residues. The V gene lost 1 base and the J gene lost 3 bases, with 13 bases spanning the gap. Germline V gives CDR1 ENHRY, CDR2 SYGVKD. The CDR3 DNA follows: TGTGCCATCAGTGAGTACAACAGGGGGGGCTACAATGAGCAGTTCTTC. Translated: CAISEYNRGGYNEQFF.

This clone was observed once. This sequence joins TRBV11-2 and TRBJ2-1; D is perhaps TRBD2 (5 bases). V shed 1 base and J shed 7 bases, with 14 bases lying between them. The CDR3 is made up of 15 amino acids. The V gene's germline CDR1 is SGHAT and CDR2 FQNNGV. The CDR3 nucleotides are TGTGCCAGCAGCTTAGCTTGGGCACGGGGAAATGAGCAGTTCTTC. Its translation: CASSLAWARGNEQFF.

The chain uses TRBV7-9 and TRBJ1-1, with D possibly TRBD1 on 5 matching bases. V gave up 7 bases and J gave up 1 base, with 19 bases separating them. CDR1 is SEHNR and CDR2 is FQNEAQ in the germline V gene (reference sequence). This CDR3 spans 16 amino acids. Written as DNA, the CDR3 is TGTGCCAGCAAAGCGGCAGGGAGGCTGTGGAACACTGAAGCTTTCTTT. Amino acids: CASKAAGRLWNTEAFF.

V and J are TRBV7-2 and TRBJ1-1, with 7 bases lining up with TRBD1. The CDR3 has 14 amino acids. The V segment lost 5 bases and the J segment 2 bases; nucleotides outside the gene matches: 5. Germline lookup yields CDR1 SGHTA and CDR2 FQGNSA. CDR3 in amino acids: CASSLDRANTEAFF. DNA for the CDR3: TGTGCCAGCAGCCTCGACAGGGCAAACACTGAAGCTTTCTTT.

The chain joins TRBV5-1 to TRBJ1-2; 8 bases align to TRBD1. V lost 0 bases to trimming and J lost 2 bases; unmatched junction nucleotides: 6. CDR1 is SGHRS, CDR2 YFSETQ, per germline. CDR3 length: 16 residues. The CDR3 DNA sequence: TGCGCCAGCAGCTTGGATATCCGACAGGGGAACTATGGCTACACCTTC. Encoded protein: CASSLDIRQGNYGYTF.

This clone turned up a few times. The chain combines TRBV28 with TRBJ1-2; possible D gene TRBD1, 5 bases. Germline V gene data show CDR1 as MDHEN and CDR2 as SYDVKM. Trimming pared 7 bases from V and 4 bases from J, leaving 16 bases between. The CDR3 is 14 amino acids. CDR3 nucleotide sequence: TGTGCCAGCATTGTAAGCGGGGCAGTCTATGGCTACACCTTC. The encoded protein is CASIVSGAVYGYTF.

This clone was picked up a small number of times. The chain has TRBV30 and TRBJ1-2, with TRBD1 identical over 8 bases. CDR1 GTSNPN and CDR2 SVGIG come from the germline V gene (reference sequence). V trimming: 4 bases; J trimming: 6 bases; junction bases outside the gene matches: 4. This CDR3 comprises 12 residues. CDR3 nucleotide sequence: TGTGCCTGGACCCAGGACAGGGATGGCTACACCTTC. Its translation is CAWTQDRDGYTF.

Here the CDR3 reads CASSPRGGNQPQHF. The CDR3 DNA reads TGCGCCAGCAGTCCCAGGGGGGGCAATCAGCCCCAGCATTTT. This chain connects TRBV5-1 to TRBJ1-5; TRBD1 aligns across 7 bases. This CDR3 has 14 residues. The ends lost 5 bases at V and 2 bases at J; junction bases unmatched: 4. Germline loops: CDR1 SGHRS, CDR2 YFSETQ.

To note about this clone: As the CDR3 is not closed by the conserved phenylalanine or tryptophan, this likely results from a read error. V is TRBV4-1 and J is TRBJ2-7, with TRBD1 matching 7 bases. This CDR3 is built from 15 residues. CDR1 and CDR2 (germline): MGHRA, YSYEKL. V trimming: 0 bases; J trimming: 4 bases; junction bases outside the gene matches: 6. The CDR3 coding sequence is TGCGCCAGCAGCCAAGATAACAGGGGAACTTACGAGCAGTACCTC. Its protein is CASSQDNRGTYEQYL.

The V call is TRBV7-9, the J call TRBJ1-6; weak D call: TRBD1 (5 bases). V gave up 5 bases and J gave up 3 bases, with 8 bases separating them. This CDR3 has 14 amino acids. Germline CDR1 is SEHNR and CDR2 is FQNEAQ (reference sequence). The CDR3 loop reads CASSPDSYNSPLHF. In DNA form, the CDR3 reads TGTGCCAGCAGCCCTGACAGCTATAATTCACCCCTCCACTTT.

CDR3 sequence: CASSLLQGENNEQFF. In DNA form, the CDR3 reads TGCGCCAGCAGCTTGTTACAGGGGGAAAACAATGAGCAGTTCTTC. This chain joins TRBV5-1 and TRBJ2-1; 8 bases match TRBD1. Germline-derived CDR1 and CDR2 are SGHRS and YFSETQ. V lost 1 base and J lost 5; bases outside the gene matches: 5. The CDR3 totals 15 residues.

The V gene is TRBV4-2, the J gene TRBJ2-2; 9 nucleotides agree with TRBD2. Germline lookup yields CDR1 LGHNA and CDR2 YNFKEQ. Unmatched junction bases numbered 15, after V lost 7 bases and J lost 6 bases. The CDR3 is 17 amino acids. The CDR3 region has the DNA TGTGCCAGCACGACAAGAACCGCGGGGGGGCCTGCCGGGGAGCTGTTTTTT. It codes for CASTTRTAGGPAGELFF.

In its sample, this clone was seen a few times. The V gene is TRBV6-5, the J gene TRBJ2-2; tentative D call: TRBD2 (5 bases). V was clipped by 6 bases and J by 0 bases, with 11 bases between them. Germline assignment: CDR1 MNHEY and CDR2 SVGAGI. This CDR3 comprises 15 residues. The CDR3 protein is CASRQTGTNTGELFF. In DNA, the CDR3 is TGTGCCAGCAGGCAGACCGGGACGAACACCGGGGAGCTGTTTTTT.

The rearrangement uses TRBV19 and TRBJ2-7, with 8 bases fitting TRBD1. The CDR3 consists of 15 residues. V was clipped by 5 bases and J by 2 bases; unmatched bases: 8. Germline lookup yields CDR1 LNHDA and CDR2 SQIVND (reference sequence). This CDR3 reads CASSPGQGSPYEQYF. Here the CDR3 DNA reads TGTGCCAGTAGTCCCGGACAGGGAAGTCCCTACGAGCAGTACTTC.

The chain joins TRBV29-1 to TRBJ2-2; TRBD1 aligns across 9 bases. CDR1 and CDR2 from the germline V gene are SQVTM and ANQGSEA. CDR3 length equals 12 residues. V was clipped by 7 bases and J by 4 bases; unmatched bases: 1. DNA for the CDR3: TGCAGCGGGGGACAGGGCACCGGGGAGCTGTTTTTT. This translates into CSGGQGTGELFF.

V and J are TRBV10-2 and TRBJ1-5; a possible D gene is TRBD1 (6 bases). The V gene's germline CDR1 is WSHSY and CDR2 SAAADI. The V end lost 3 bases, the J end lost 4 bases, and 10 bases lay between the germline ends. This CDR3 comprises 14 residues. In nucleotides, the CDR3 is TGCGCCAGCAGTGAAACAGGGCGTAATCAGCCCCAGCATTTT. It yields the protein CASSETGRNQPQHF.

The chain couples TRBV29-1 to TRBJ2-3; 7 bases line up with TRBD2. V lost 1 base and J lost 4; bases outside the gene matches: 5. Germline CDR1 reads SQVTM; CDR2 reads ANQGSEA. This CDR3 has 14 amino acids. CDR3 loop: CSVEVVGGSDTQYF. CDR3 DNA sequence: TGCAGCGTTGAAGTGGTGGGAGGGTCAGATACGCAGTATTTT.

The CDR3 reads CASSIFPWDRAGSGMNTEAFF. CDR3 coding DNA: TGTGCCAGTAGTATTTTCCCTTGGGACAGGGCTGGGTCGGGAATGAACACTGAAGCTTTCTTT. The chain carries TRBV19 and TRBJ1-1; 9 bases are a match to TRBD1. The CDR3 contains 21 residues. The germline gives CDR1 LNHDA, CDR2 SQIVND (reference sequence). The V gene end was trimmed by 3 bases and the J gene end by 0 bases; junction bases not matched to a gene: 20.

As concerns this clone: A junction end diverges from the germline sequence, so it may reflect a read error. This chain connects TRBV29-1 to TRBJ2-3; possible D gene TRBD1, 6 bases. The CDR3 extends over 14 amino acids. Germline V gene lookup returns CDR1 SQVTM and CDR2 ANQGSEA. CDR3 protein: CSDGRGIDTDAQYF. CDR3 DNA: TGCAGCGACGGCAGGGGAATAGACACAGATGCGCAGTATTTT.

The CDR3 nucleotides read TGTGCCAGCAGTTTCCTCAAGCGGGAGTATGAGCAGTACTTC. This encodes CASSFLKREYEQYF. The rearrangement uses TRBV28 and TRBJ2-7, with 8 nucleotides matching TRBD2. Germline CDR1 is MDHEN and CDR2 is SYDVKM. V was clipped by 3 bases and J by 7 bases; unmatched bases: 8. This CDR3 has 14 amino acids.

Regarding this clone: Other DNA sequences in this specimen translate into the identical CDR3. The chain couples TRBV6-5 to TRBJ1-1; 8 positions match TRBD1. The CDR3 extends over 15 amino acids. From germline, CDR1 is MNHEY and CDR2 SVGAGI. V gave up 2 bases and J gave up 4 bases; unmatched junction bases: 6. In DNA form, the CDR3 reads TGTGCCAGCAGTTACCTACAGGGGGTCATCACTGAAGCTTTCTTT. Amino acid sequence: CASSYLQGVITEAFF.

The chain is built from TRBV27 and TRBJ2-5, with a weak D call TRBD1 (6 bases). The DNA end lines up better with TRBJ2-7; the J call may be wrong. The germline V gene has CDR1 MNHEY and CDR2 SMNVEV (reference sequence). The CDR3 is 14 residues long. CDR3 loop: CASSLRDRLFEQYF. CDR3 DNA sequence: TGTGCCAGCAGTTTACGAGACAGGCTTTTCGAGCAGTACTTC.

This chain joins TRBV10-2 and TRBJ2-1, with 7 bases lining up with TRBD1. The CDR3 has 14 residues. Germline CDR1 WSHSY, CDR2 SAAADI. V shed 2 bases, J shed 6 bases, and the junction held 4 bases outside the gene matches. CDR3 in amino acids: CASSERGLINEQFF. CDR3 bases: TGCGCCAGCAGTGAGAGGGGGCTGATCAATGAGCAGTTCTTC.

This chain connects TRBV14 to TRBJ2-7; D gene unclear. V lost 5 bases, J lost 0 bases, and 14 bases lay in between. Germline V CDR1 and CDR2: SGHDN, FVKESK. The CDR3 is 15 amino acids. CDR3 region: CASSVPSPFSYEQYF. The CDR3 DNA follows: TGTGCCAGCAGCGTCCCTTCCCCTTTCTCCTACGAGCAGTACTTC.

The V and J genes are TRBV6-1 and TRBJ1-2; TRBD1 agrees at 9 bases. The J segment lost 5 bases and the V segment lost 6 bases, leaving 7 bases of the junction unmatched. The germline gives CDR1 MNHNS, CDR2 SASEGT. The CDR3 is 14 amino acids. CDR3 sequence: CASSQGQGSYGYTF. In DNA, the CDR3 is TGTGCCAGCAGCCAGGGACAGGGATCATATGGCTACACCTTC.

This chain connects TRBV5-1 to TRBJ2-3; perhaps TRBD2 as D (7 bases). From germline, CDR1 is SGHRS and CDR2 YFSETQ. Trimming stripped 7 bases from V and 6 bases from J, with 21 bases between. CDR3 length: 15 residues. The CDR3: CASHLGGVHSDTQYF. CDR3 DNA sequence: TGCGCCAGCCACCTAGGGGGGGTACATTCGGATACGCAGTATTTT.

The chain links TRBV9 to TRBJ1-5; D may be TRBD1 (6 bases). Germline lookup yields CDR1 SGDLS and CDR2 YYNGEE. The CDR3 runs to 13 residues. V lost 3 bases, J lost 5 bases, and 9 bases lay in between. The CDR3 bases are TGTGCCAGCAGCGAACAGGGCCATCAGCCCCAGCATTTT. Amino acids: CASSEQGHQPQHF.

V and J are TRBV5-4 and TRBJ2-7; TRBD1 agrees at 8 bases. V gave up 4 bases and J gave up 6 bases; unmatched junction bases: 12. The CDR3 is 15 residues long. Germline V gene sequence: CDR1 SGHNT, CDR2 YYREEE (reference sequence). CDR3 DNA sequence: TGTGCCAGCAGCCCGCAGGACAGGGCTACGGGCGAGCAGTACTTC. Its translation: CASSPQDRATGEQYF.